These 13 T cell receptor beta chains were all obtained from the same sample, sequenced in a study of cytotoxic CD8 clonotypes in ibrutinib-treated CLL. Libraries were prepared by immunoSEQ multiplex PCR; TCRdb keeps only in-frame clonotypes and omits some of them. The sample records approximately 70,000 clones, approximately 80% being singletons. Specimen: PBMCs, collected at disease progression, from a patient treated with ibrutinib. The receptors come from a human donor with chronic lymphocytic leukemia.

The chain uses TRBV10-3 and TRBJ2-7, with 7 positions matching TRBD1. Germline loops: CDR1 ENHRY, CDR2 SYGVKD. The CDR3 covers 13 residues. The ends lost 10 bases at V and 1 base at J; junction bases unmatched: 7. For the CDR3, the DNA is TGTGCCACCAAGGACAGGAGTTCCTACGAGCAGTACTTC. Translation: CATKDRSSYEQYF.

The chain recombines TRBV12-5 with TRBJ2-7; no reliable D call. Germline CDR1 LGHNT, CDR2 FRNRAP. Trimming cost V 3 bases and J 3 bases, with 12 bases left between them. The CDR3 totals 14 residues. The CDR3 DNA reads TGTGCTAGTGGTTTACCGGGCTCCGGCTACGAGCAGTACTTC. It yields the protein CASGLPGSGYEQYF. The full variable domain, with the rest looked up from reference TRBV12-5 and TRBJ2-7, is DARVTQTPRHKVTEMGQEVTMRCQPILGHNTVFWYRQTMMQGLELLAYFRNRAPLDDSGMPKDRFSAEMPDATLATLKIQPSEPRDSAVYFCASGLPGSGYEQYFGPGTRLTVT.

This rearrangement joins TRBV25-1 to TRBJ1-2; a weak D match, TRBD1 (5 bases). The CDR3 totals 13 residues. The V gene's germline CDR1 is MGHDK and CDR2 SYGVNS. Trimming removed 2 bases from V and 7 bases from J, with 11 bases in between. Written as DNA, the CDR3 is TGTGCCAGCAGTGAAGGAGGCAGGGCTGGCTACACCTTC. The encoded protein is CASSEGGRAGYTF.

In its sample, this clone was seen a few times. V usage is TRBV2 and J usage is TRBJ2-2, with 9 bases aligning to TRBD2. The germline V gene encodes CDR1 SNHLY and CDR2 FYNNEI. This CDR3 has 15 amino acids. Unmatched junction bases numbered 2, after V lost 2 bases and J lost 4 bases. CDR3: CASSERRGGTGELFF. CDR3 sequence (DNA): TGTGCCAGCAGTGAAAGGCGGGGGGGCACCGGGGAGCTGTTTTTT.

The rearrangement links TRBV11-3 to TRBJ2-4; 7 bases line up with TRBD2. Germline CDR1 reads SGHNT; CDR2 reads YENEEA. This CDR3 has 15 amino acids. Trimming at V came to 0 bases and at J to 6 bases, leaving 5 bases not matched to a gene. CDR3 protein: CASSLDTGGTNIQYF. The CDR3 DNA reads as TGTGCCAGCAGCTTAGATACCGGGGGGACAAACATTCAGTACTTC.

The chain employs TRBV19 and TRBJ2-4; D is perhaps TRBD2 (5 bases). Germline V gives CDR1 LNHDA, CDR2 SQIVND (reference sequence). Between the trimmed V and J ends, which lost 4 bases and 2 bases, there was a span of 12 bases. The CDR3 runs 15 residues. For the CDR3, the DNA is TGTGCCAGTAGTAGGAGCGAGGGAACCAAAAACATTCAGTACTTC. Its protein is CASSRSEGTKNIQYF.

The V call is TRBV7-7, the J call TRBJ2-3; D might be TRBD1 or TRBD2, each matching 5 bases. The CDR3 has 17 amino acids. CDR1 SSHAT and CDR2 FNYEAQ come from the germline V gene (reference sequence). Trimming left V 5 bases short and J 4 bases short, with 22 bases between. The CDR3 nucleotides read TGTGCCAGCAGCCCTCTGGGGGTAGCCTCCCACCCAGATACGCAGTATTTT. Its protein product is CASSPLGVASHPDTQYF.

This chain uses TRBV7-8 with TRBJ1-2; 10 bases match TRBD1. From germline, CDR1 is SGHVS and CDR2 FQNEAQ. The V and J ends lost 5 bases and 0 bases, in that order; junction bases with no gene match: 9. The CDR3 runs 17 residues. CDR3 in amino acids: CASSLWTGGRTNYGYTF. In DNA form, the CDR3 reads TGTGCCAGCAGCCTTTGGACAGGGGGAAGAACTAACTATGGCTACACCTTC.

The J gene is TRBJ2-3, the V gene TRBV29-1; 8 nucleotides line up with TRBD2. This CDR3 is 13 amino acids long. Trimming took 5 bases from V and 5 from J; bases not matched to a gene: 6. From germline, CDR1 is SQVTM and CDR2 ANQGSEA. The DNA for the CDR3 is TGCAGCGTTTTAGCGGGGAGCCGAGATACGCAGTATTTT. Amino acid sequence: CSVLAGSRDTQYF.

The CDR3 DNA reads as TGTGCCAGCTCACCAACGCAGTCTGAAGCTTTCTTT. Its translation: CASSPTQSEAFF. The chain couples TRBV18 to TRBJ1-1; D is unresolved. The CDR3 length is 12 residues. Trimming removed 2 bases from V and 6 bases from J, with 7 bases in between. Per the germline V gene, CDR1 is KGHSH and CDR2 is LQKENI.

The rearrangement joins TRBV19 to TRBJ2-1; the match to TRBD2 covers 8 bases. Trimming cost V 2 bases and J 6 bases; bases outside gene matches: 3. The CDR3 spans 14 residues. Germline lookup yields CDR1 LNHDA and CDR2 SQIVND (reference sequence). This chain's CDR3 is CASSIRSGSNEQFF. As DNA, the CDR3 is TGTGCCAGTAGTATAAGAAGCGGGAGCAATGAGCAGTTCTTC.

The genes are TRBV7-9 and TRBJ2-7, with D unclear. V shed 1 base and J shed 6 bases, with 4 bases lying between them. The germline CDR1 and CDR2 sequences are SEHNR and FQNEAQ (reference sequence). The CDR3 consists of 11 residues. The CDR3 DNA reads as TGTGCCAGCAGCTTAGGTATCGAGCAGTACTTC. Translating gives CASSLGIEQYF.

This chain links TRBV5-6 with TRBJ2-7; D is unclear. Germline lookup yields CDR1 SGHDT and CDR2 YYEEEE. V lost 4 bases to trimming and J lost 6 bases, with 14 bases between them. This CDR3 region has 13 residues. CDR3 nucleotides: TGTGCCAGCAGCGCCGACATGGTCGGCGAGCAGTACTTC. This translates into CASSADMVGEQYF. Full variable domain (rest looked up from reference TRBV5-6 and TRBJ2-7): DAGVTQSPTHLIKTRGQQVTLRCSPKSGHDTVSWYQQALGQGPQFIFQYYEEEERQRGNFPDRFSGHQFPNYSSELNVNALLLGDSALYLCASSADMVGEQYFGPGTRLTVT.